These 30 T cell receptor beta chains came from one sample sequenced in a study of T cells in localized non-small cell lung cancer. The assay was immunoSEQ multiplex PCR, and TCRdb's table has in-frame clones only and misses some. Of 3,300 or so clones listed, approximately 18% are singletons. The sequenced sample was lung tumor tissue, obtained before any cancer treatment. These receptors were collected from a female donor older than 55 with stage II lung adenocarcinoma.

In its sample, this clone was seen a few times. V usage is TRBV18 and J usage is TRBJ1-6; 8 bases match TRBD1. The ends lost 5 bases at V and 5 bases at J; junction bases unmatched: 5. Germline CDR1 and CDR2: KGHSH and LQKENI. The CDR3 loop spans 15 amino acids. The CDR3 sequence: CASSGTGGNNSPLHF. CDR3 nucleotide sequence: TGTGCCAGCTCAGGAACAGGGGGTAATAATTCACCCCTCCACTTT.

In this sample, this clone is medium-sized (0.01 to 0.1%). The chain recombines TRBV6-8 with TRBJ1-1, with no clear D. The length of the CDR3 is 16 residues. Germline lookup yields CDR1 MNHGY and CDR2 SAAAGT. V was clipped by 5 bases and J by 11 bases, with 27 bases between them. CDR3 sequence (DNA): TGTGCCAGCAGTACCCTCACGGGAGACATGTTGGAGTCTGCTTTCTTT. Protein sequence: CASSTLTGDMLESAFF.

This clone was seen only a few times. The V and J genes are TRBV9 and TRBJ2-5, with 9 bases that match TRBD2. V lost 2 bases and J lost 5; bases outside the gene matches: 4. The CDR3 covers 14 residues. CDR1 SGDLS and CDR2 YYNGEE come from the germline V gene. Here the CDR3 reads CASSVGTSSETQYF. The DNA for the CDR3 is TGTGCCAGCAGCGTCGGGACTAGCTCCGAGACCCAGTACTTC.

This clone was seen a handful of times. The chain links TRBV6-8 to TRBJ2-5; D may be TRBD1 (7 bases). V was cut by 6 bases and J by 4 bases, with 21 bases left in between. Germline values: CDR1 MNHGY, CDR2 SAAAGT. This CDR3 has 16 residues. The CDR3 DNA is TGTGCCAGCAGCTACGGAGGGACAGTGAAGGGAGAGACCCAGTACTTC. Translating gives CASSYGGTVKGETQYF.

In its sample, this clone ranks as medium-sized. DNA of the CDR3: TGTGCCAGCAGCCTGGGACTGGCCATGGAGGATACGCAGTATTTT. It yields the protein CASSLGLAMEDTQYF. This rearrangement joins TRBV9 to TRBJ2-3, with D perhaps matching TRBD2 (6 bases). Deletions cut 4 bases from V and 6 bases from J, with 18 bases between. The length of the CDR3 is 15 residues. The germline V gene has CDR1 SGDLS and CDR2 YYNGEE.

The V call is TRBV6-8, the J call TRBJ1-6; weak D call: TRBD1 (5 bases). V lost 6 bases and J 8 bases, leaving 17 bases between the germline ends. The CDR3 spans 15 residues. CDR1 and CDR2 from the germline V gene are MNHGY and SAAAGT. The CDR3: CASSLAQGSYSPLHF. CDR3 bases: TGTGCCAGCAGCCTCGCCCAGGGATCCTATTCACCCCTCCACTTT.

The V call is TRBV6-8, the J call TRBJ2-1; D unresolved. This CDR3 has 15 residues. Germline CDR1 reads MNHGY; CDR2 reads SAAAGT. V was clipped by 4 bases and J by 0 bases, with 10 bases between them. CDR3: CASSSPRSSYNEQFF. In DNA, the CDR3 is TGTGCCAGCAGTTCCCCTAGGAGCTCCTACAATGAGCAGTTCTTC.

This clone was found a few times. The chain couples TRBV30 to TRBJ1-2, with D perhaps TRBD1 (5 bases). Germline loops: CDR1 GTSNPN, CDR2 SVGIG (reference sequence). The V end was cut by 5 bases, the J end by 4 bases, with 20 bases between. The CDR3 consists of 15 residues. The CDR3 DNA reads as TGTGCCTGGTCGGTTCTTTCCGGGACGGCCTATGGCTACACCTTC. Translated: CAWSVLSGTAYGYTF.

This clone showed up just a few times. V gene TRBV23-1 combines with J gene TRBJ1-1; no definite D call. TRBV23-1 is an ORF; its function is uncertain. The CDR3 is 13 amino acids. Deletions cut 6 bases from V and 0 bases from J, with 8 bases between. The CDR3 spells CASSLQVNTEAFF. For the CDR3, the DNA is TGCGCCAGCAGCTTGCAGGTGAACACTGAAGCTTTCTTT.

This clone was observed a handful of times. The rearrangement joins TRBV12-5 to TRBJ1-1, with D hard to call. The length of the CDR3 is 16 residues. V was pared by 2 bases and J by 3 bases, with 16 bases between. Germline-derived CDR1 and CDR2 are LGHNT and FRNRAP. The CDR3 sequence: CASGLTTDGPYTEAFF. The CDR3 DNA follows: TGTGCTAGTGGTTTGACCACGGACGGTCCTTACACTGAAGCTTTCTTT.

This chain joins TRBV28 and TRBJ1-4; D remains ambiguous. Germline V gene data show CDR1 as MDHEN and CDR2 as SYDVKM. The CDR3 runs 17 residues. V was shortened by 3 bases and J by 2 bases, with 16 bases between the two germline ends. CDR3 sequence: CASSFFRGFGTNEKLFF. The CDR3 region has the DNA TGTGCCAGCAGTTTTTTTCGCGGCTTTGGGACTAATGAAAAACTGTTTTTT. The variable domain in full, completed from reference TRBV28 and TRBJ1-4, reads DVKVTQSSRYLVKRTGEKVFLECVQDMDHENMFWYRQDPGLGLRLIYFSYDVKMKEKGDIPEGYSVSREKKERFSLILESASTNQTSMYLCASSFFRGFGTNEKLFFGSGTQLSVL.

This clone was counted ten times or more. The rearrangement links TRBV11-3 to TRBJ2-2; D is possibly TRBD2 (6 bases). Germline V gives CDR1 SGHNT, CDR2 YENEEA. This CDR3 region has 16 residues. V lost 5 bases, J lost 2 bases, and 15 bases lay in between. This CDR3 is CASSPRPAGNTGELFF. The CDR3 DNA follows: TGTGCCAGCAGCCCCAGGCCGGCGGGAAACACCGGGGAGCTGTTTTTT. The variable domain in full, completed from reference TRBV11-3 and TRBJ2-2, reads EAGVVQSPRYKIIEKKQPVAFWCNPISGHNTLYWYLQNLGQGPELLIRYENEEAVDDSQLPKDRFSAERLKGVDSTLKIQPAELGDSAVYLCASSPRPAGNTGELFFGEGSRLTVL.

The chain uses TRBV11-3 and TRBJ1-1; no definite D call. V lost 2 bases and J 1 base, leaving 8 bases between the germline ends. This CDR3 contains 14 residues. In germline, CDR1 is SGHNT, CDR2 YENEEA. As DNA, the CDR3 is TGTGCCAGCAGCTTACCCAGACAGAACACTGAAGCTTTCTTT. Its protein product is CASSLPRQNTEAFF.

This clone was seen ten or more times. The chain combines TRBV11-3 with TRBJ1-1, with D tentatively TRBD1 (5 bases). Trimming took off 6 bases at V and 1 base at J, with 18 bases between the two ends. The germline gives CDR1 SGHNT, CDR2 YENEEA. This CDR3 is built from 16 residues. CDR3 DNA: TGTGCCAGCAGTTTTGGAGGGGCCCCCCGGAACACTGAAGCTTTCTTT. It translates to CASSFGGAPRNTEAFF.

The V call is TRBV15, the J call TRBJ1-2, with a tentative D call TRBD1 (5 bases). The CDR3 consists of 14 residues. The V end lost 6 bases, the J end lost 0 bases, and 11 bases lay between the germline ends. Germline CDR1 reads LNHNV; CDR2 reads YYDKDF (reference sequence). The CDR3 bases are TGTGCCACCAGTCCAGGGCCATCTAACTATGGCTACACCTTC. This sequence encodes CATSPGPSNYGYTF.

This chain connects TRBV11-3 to TRBJ2-3, with D perhaps being TRBD1 or TRBD2 (6 bases each). V shed 4 bases and J shed 0 bases, with 14 bases lying between them. There are 16 residues in the CDR3. Germline CDR1 reads SGHNT; CDR2 reads YENEEA. The CDR3 protein is CASSSPRGASTDTQYF. The CDR3 bases are TGTGCCAGCAGCTCACCTAGGGGGGCGAGCACAGATACGCAGTATTTT.

The rearrangement uses TRBV29-1 and TRBJ2-2; D possibly corresponds to TRBD1 (5 bases). The CDR3 consists of 14 residues. Germline assignment: CDR1 SQVTM and CDR2 ANQGSEA. Trimming took 7 bases from V and 2 from J, leaving 14 bases between them. This CDR3 is CSARTSDNTGELFF. The CDR3 DNA is TGCAGCGCCCGGACATCCGACAACACCGGGGAGCTGTTTTTT.

In this sample, this clone turned up a few times. The rearrangement joins TRBV30 to TRBJ1-3; no clear D. V gave up 7 bases and J gave up 1 base, with 11 bases separating them. CDR1 is GTSNPN and CDR2 is SVGIG in the germline V gene (reference sequence). The CDR3 sequence is 13 residues long. This chain's CDR3 is CASGRESGNTIYF. For the CDR3, the DNA is TGTGCCTCGGGTAGGGAATCTGGAAACACCATATATTTT.

The CDR3 sequence is CASSSPGQRTDTQYF. Here the CDR3 DNA reads TGCGCCAGCAGCTCACCGGGACAGCGCACAGATACGCAGTATTTT. The rearrangement uses TRBV5-1 and TRBJ2-3; 7 positions agree with TRBD1. V gave up 3 bases and J gave up 1 base; unmatched junction bases: 5. From germline, CDR1 is SGHRS and CDR2 YFSETQ. The CDR3 length is 15 residues.

This chain uses TRBV6-8 with TRBJ1-3, with D unclear. This CDR3 is built from 16 residues. V was pared by 2 bases and J by 0 bases, with 11 bases between. Germline V CDR1 and CDR2: MNHGY, SAAAGT. CDR3: CASSYADGISGNTIYF. The CDR3 DNA is TGTGCCAGCAGTTACGCAGATGGGATCTCTGGAAACACCATATATTTT.

This clone showed up just a few times. The rearrangement uses TRBV9 and TRBJ2-1; the D gene is possibly TRBD2 (6 bases). The CDR3 is 13 residues long. Trimming pared 5 bases from V and 9 bases from J, leaving 15 bases between. Germline assignment: CDR1 SGDLS and CDR2 YYNGEE. The CDR3 sequence: CASSVGGNGEQFF. CDR3 DNA: TGTGCCAGCAGTGTCGGCGGGAATGGTGAGCAGTTCTTC.

This clone is medium-sized (0.01 to 0.1%) in the sample. The CDR3 DNA follows: TGTGCCATCAAAGCGGTCGAAGGTGACGAGCAGTACTTC. Translation gives CAIKAVEGDEQYF. V is TRBV6-8 and J is TRBJ2-7; tentative D call: TRBD2 (5 bases). CDR3 size: 13 residues. Trimming shortened V by 10 bases and J by 5 bases, and 18 bases separated the two germline ends. Germline V lookup: CDR1 MNHGY, CDR2 SAAAGT.

This clone was observed a handful of times. J is TRBJ2-1 and V is TRBV4-1; D uncertain. Trimming stripped 4 bases from V and 3 bases from J, with 13 bases between. The CDR3 is made up of 15 amino acids. Germline V gene data show CDR1 as MGHRA and CDR2 as YSYEKL. Here the CDR3 reads CASSPELANYNEQFF. CDR3 sequence (DNA): TGCGCCAGCAGCCCCGAGCTGGCTAACTACAATGAGCAGTTCTTC.

This clone is categorized as large (0.1 to 1%). The chain uses TRBV28 and TRBJ2-2; D is perhaps TRBD1 (5 bases). Germline V gene lookup returns CDR1 MDHEN and CDR2 SYDVKM. V dropped 5 bases and J dropped 6 bases, with 13 bases sitting between them. The CDR3 has 14 amino acids. CDR3 nucleotides: TGTGCCAGCAGTCTCAGGGTCCCACCCGGGGAGCTGTTTTTT. Encoded protein: CASSLRVPPGELFF.

This clone was seen a handful of times. The V and J genes are TRBV5-1 and TRBJ2-1; 8 nucleotides align to TRBD1. Germline V gene data show CDR1 as SGHRS and CDR2 as YFSETQ. V dropped 0 bases and J dropped 2; count of bases not matched to a gene: 1. The CDR3 sequence is 15 residues long. The DNA of the CDR3 is TGCGCCAGCAGCTTGGAACAGGGGGCCTACAATGAGCAGTTCTTC. This codes for CASSLEQGAYNEQFF.

In this sample, this clone turned up many times. The J gene is TRBJ1-6, the V gene TRBV11-3, with D uncertain. Germline values: CDR1 SGHNT, CDR2 YENEEA. V was clipped by 3 bases and J by 0 bases, with 9 bases between them. CDR3 length: 16 residues. CDR3 in amino acids: CASSFSSSSYNSPLHF. The CDR3 DNA follows: TGTGCCAGCAGCTTTTCGTCGAGCTCCTATAATTCACCCCTCCACTTT.

This clone showed up many times. This chain joins TRBV6-8 and TRBJ2-7; the D is unclear. In germline, CDR1 is MNHGY, CDR2 SAAAGT. The CDR3 contains 17 residues. The ends were cut back, 1 base at V and 4 bases at J, with 20 bases in the middle. CDR3 sequence: CASSYWAGNVDRYEQYF. CDR3 nucleotide sequence: TGTGCCAGCAGTTACTGGGCAGGAAACGTGGACCGGTACGAGCAGTACTTC.

The chain is built from TRBV14 and TRBJ2-2; no firm D call. Germline CDR1 and CDR2: SGHDN and FVKESK. CDR3 length equals 12 residues. V lost 3 bases, J lost 3 bases, and 2 bases lay in between. The CDR3 DNA sequence: TGTGCCAGCAGCCAGGACACCGGGGAGCTGTTTTTT. It encodes CASSQDTGELFF. Complete variable domain (other parts from reference TRBV14 and TRBJ2-2): EAGVTQFPSHSVIEKGQTVTLRCDPISGHDNLYWYRRVMGKEIKFLLHFVKESKQDESGMPNNRFLAERTGGTYSTLKVQPAELEDSGVYFCASSQDTGELFFGEGSRLTVL.

The rearrangement joins TRBV18 to TRBJ2-1; D gene ambiguous. Trimming took 3 bases from V and 12 from J, leaving 15 bases between them. CDR1 and CDR2 from the germline V gene are KGHSH and LQKENI. The CDR3 runs 13 residues. CDR3 amino acids: CASSPRTASGQFF. CDR3 sequence (DNA): TGTGCCAGCTCACCGCGGACGGCATCGGGGCAGTTCTTC.

By share of the sample, this clone is medium-sized. The chain uses TRBV11-3 and TRBJ2-1; D uncertain. The length of the CDR3 is 14 residues. Per germline, CDR1 SGHNT and CDR2 YENEEA. Trimming cost V 4 bases and J 6 bases, with 13 bases left between them. The CDR3 protein is CASSSYMRSNEQFF. For the CDR3, the DNA is TGTGCCAGCAGCTCTTACATGAGGAGCAATGAGCAGTTCTTC. The entire variable domain, with the rest obtained from reference TRBV11-3 and TRBJ2-1, is as follows: EAGVVQSPRYKIIEKKQPVAFWCNPISGHNTLYWYLQNLGQGPELLIRYENEEAVDDSQLPKDRFSAERLKGVDSTLKIQPAELGDSAVYLCASSSYMRSNEQFFGPGTRLTVL.